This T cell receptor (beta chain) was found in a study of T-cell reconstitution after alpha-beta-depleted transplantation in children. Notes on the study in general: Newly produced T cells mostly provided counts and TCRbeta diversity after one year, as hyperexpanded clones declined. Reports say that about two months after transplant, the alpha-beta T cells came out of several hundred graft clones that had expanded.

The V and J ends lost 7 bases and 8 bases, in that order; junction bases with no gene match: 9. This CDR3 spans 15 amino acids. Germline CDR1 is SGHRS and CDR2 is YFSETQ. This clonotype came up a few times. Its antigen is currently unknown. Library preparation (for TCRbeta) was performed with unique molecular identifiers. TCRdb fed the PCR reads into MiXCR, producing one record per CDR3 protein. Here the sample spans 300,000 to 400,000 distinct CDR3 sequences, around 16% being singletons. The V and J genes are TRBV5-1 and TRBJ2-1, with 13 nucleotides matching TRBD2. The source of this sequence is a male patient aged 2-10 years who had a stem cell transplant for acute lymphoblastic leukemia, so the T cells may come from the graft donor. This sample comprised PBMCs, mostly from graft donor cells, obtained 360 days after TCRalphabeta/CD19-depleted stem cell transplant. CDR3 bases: TGCGCCAGCGGACGGACTAGCGGGAGTGACCATGAGCAGTTCTTC. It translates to CASGRTSGSDHEQFF.